This T cell receptor beta chain was sequenced during a study of untreated major depressive disorder (dated by TCRdb to between 2017 and 2018). For context, the study as a whole: The study was a cross-sectional case-control comparison of T cell phenotype and TCR repertoire between antidepressant-free major depressive disorder patients and individually matched non-depressed controls. Sequencing followed up flow-cytometry Vbeta 5.1, Vbeta 11 and Vbeta 22 usage differences observed in the whole cohort.

In the case of this clone: There is no known antigen for this receptor. Per-base qualities were not stored, and no clone one base away is much larger.

Every depressed patient was matched in pairs with a non-depressed control on sex, age, current smoking status and body mass index. All participants were of European descent. Patients were diagnosed with major depressive disorder by DSM-IV criteria and had a Hamilton Rating Scale for Depression score of 18 or higher. For at least 8 weeks before enrollment, patients had taken no psychiatric medication of any kind, antidepressants included. Depression severity ranging from moderate to severe was represented among patients. Major medical conditions, Axis I/II comorbidities, regular medication or illicit drug use, and drinking over 100 g alcohol a week were all grounds for excluding any participant. Around 27 ml of peripheral blood was drawn into EDTA tubes from each participant. CD4+ T cells were purified from thawed PBMCs by magnetic negative selection with the BD IMag Human CD4 T Lymphocyte Enrichment Set. A purity of roughly 96% was typically achieved with the CD4+ enrichment method, as confirmed by flow cytometry. A subgroup of about 5 case-control pairs, chosen blind to chemokine receptor expression and flow-cytometric repertoire skewing results, underwent TCRbeta sequencing. All blood samples were collected in the morning at 8:00 a.m., and PBMCs were isolated by Ficoll-Hypaque gradient centrifugation. Until being assayed, PBMCs were kept in liquid nitrogen after cryopreservation by gradual cooling to -80 degrees C.

Study-wide findings and limitations: Higher TRBV05-01 (Vbeta 5.1) usage among CD4+ T cells of depressed patients compared with controls was confirmed by sequencing, with p = 0.040 in a one-tailed test. TRBV25-01 and TRBV02-01 usage followed the flow-cytometry pattern but did not reach statistical significance in the sequencing data. For the sequencing comparisons, one-tailed planned tests were applied to only three Vbeta families that had been selected in advance. The top five TRBV05-01 clones in every sequenced subject were all private clones. Because of strict matching and exclusion criteria, the study sample was comparatively small, which limits how generalizable the findings are.

The Qiagen DNeasy Blood and Tissue Kit was used to extract total genomic DNA from the purified CD4+ T cells. The TCRbeta CDR3 region, defined according to IMGT, was amplified and sequenced using immunoSEQ immunosequencing protocols. In the original analysis: The immunoSEQ service preprocessed the raw sequence data to correct PCR and sequencing errors. Data were loaded into the immunoSEQ Analyzer and further analyzed with VDJtools v1.0.7. The paired Wilcoxon signed-rank test was used to test for differences between patients and controls. The table was pulled from immuneACCESS by TCRdb, which kept in-frame rearrangements only. Such tables lose some clones; where checked, under half of the loss comes from unresolved V genes, and the rest has no known cause. The V and J calls and the clone size are those of that table, but D and trimming were determined from the DNA. The sample table lists more than 15,000 clones, roughly 90% of them with a count of one. Of the sample, approximately 0.6% is held by the ten largest clones.

For CDR1 and CDR2, the germline V gene (reference sequence) lists SGHNT and YYREEE. V was cut back by 0 bases and J by 0 bases, leaving a gap of 13 bases between them. From its cysteine to its phenylalanine, the CDR3 spans 16 amino acids. Left in the record is the CDR3 DNA by itself, 48 bases read in frame from the first base. The sample comprised CD4+ T cells from PBMCs. This sequence was found in a woman aged 35 to 49 with major depressive disorder. The rearrangement joined TRBV5-4 to TRBJ2-7, with no reliable assignment of the D segment. CDR3 loop: CASSLGVLSSSYEQYF. The nucleotides read TGTGCCAGCAGCTTGGGAGTGTTGTCGAGCTCCTACGAGCAGTACTTC.